The T cell receptor (beta chain) under discussion was sequenced for a study of T-cell reconstitution after alpha-beta-depleted transplantation in children (dated by TCRdb to the mid-2010s). For the wider study: The study quantitatively tracked T-cell immune reconstitution after TCRalphabeta/CD19-depleted allogeneic hematopoietic cell transplantation in children using TCR repertoire profiling. On the study overall, not on this receptor specifically: The apparently early recovery of alphabetaT-cell counts about two months after transplant reportedly depended on only several hundred rapidly expanded clones that came from non-depleted graft cells. Hyperexpanded clone frequencies declined over subsequent months; after one year, T-cell counts and TCRbeta diversity were mostly attributed to newly produced T cells. In some patients, high TCRbeta diversity at day 60 was attributed to recipient T cells and intrathymic progenitors that had survived conditioning.

This clonotype came up many times. This clone's antigen is unknown. Base qualities were left out, and no much larger clone turns up one base away. The treatment or condition label corresponds to: allogeneic hematopoietic cell transplantation with graft depleted of TCRalphabeta T cells and CD19 B cells. TCRalphabeta/CD19-depleted allogeneic hematopoietic cell grafts were given to the transplant recipients, all of whom were children. The CDR3 goes from the cysteine to the phenylalanine over 15 residues. This entry keeps only the CDR3 DNA: 45 bases, framed from base 1. From the germline V gene, CDR1 is MGHRA and CDR2 is YSYEKL. V sheds 3 bases and J sheds 0 bases, leaving 11 bases between their ends. Receptors were amplified or captured by PCR. These reads were obtained on an Illumina HiSeq 2500. TCR libraries were prepared with molecular barcoding, using unique molecular identifiers to normalize TCRbeta repertoire quantification. The raw public reads went through TCRdb reprocessing: fastp at Q25, MiXCR clone calling, in-frame beta chains kept. Identical CDR3 protein sequences are pooled into one entry, listed with their most common genes and DNA. The sample table contains some 150,000 distinct CDR3 sequences; only one count was recorded for 8.5% to 10% of them. The ten largest clones represent roughly 18% of the sample.

This chain joins TRBV4-1 to TRBJ1-1, and perhaps TRBD1 as D gene, on 5 matching bases. This receptor was obtained from a female patient aged 2-10 years who had a stem cell transplant for congenital amegakaryocytic thrombocytopenia, so the T cells may come from the graft donor. The material sequenced was PBMCs, mostly from graft donor cells, taken 180 days after TCRalphabeta/CD19-depleted stem cell transplant. The sequenced DNA is TGCGCCAGCAGCCAGCGGGGGTACATGAACACTGAAGCTTTCTTT. It encodes CASSQRGYMNTEAFF.